This T cell receptor (beta chain) came from a study of blood T cell repertoires in COVID-19. Profiling relied on immunoSEQ multiplex PCR, and the TCRdb table lists in-frame clones only, not all of them. The sample contains hundreds of thousands of clones, roughly 90% of which appear only once. V trimming: 7 bases; J trimming: 7 bases; junction bases outside the gene matches: 4. The CDR3 extends over 13 amino acids. Germline values: CDR1 SEHNR, CDR2 FQNEAQ (reference sequence). The sequenced sample was peripheral blood. This chain links TRBV7-9 with TRBJ2-1; 10 nucleotides match TRBD2. The sequence was collected from a woman younger than 45 with COVID-19, enrolled during active disease. The CDR3 region has the DNA TGTGCCAGCAACCCGGGACTAGCGAATGAGCAGTTCTTC. As protein: CASNPGLANEQFF.